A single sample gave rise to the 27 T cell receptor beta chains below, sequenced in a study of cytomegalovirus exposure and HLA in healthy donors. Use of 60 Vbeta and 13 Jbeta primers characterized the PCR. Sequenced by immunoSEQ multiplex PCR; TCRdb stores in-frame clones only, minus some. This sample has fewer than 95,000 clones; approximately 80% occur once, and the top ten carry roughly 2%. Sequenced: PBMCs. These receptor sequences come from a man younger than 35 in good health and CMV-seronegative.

The CDR3 bases are TGTGCCAGCCAGATTATAACAGCGAACACCGGGGAGCTGTTTTTT. Its translation: CASQIITANTGELFF. The chain has TRBV28 and TRBJ2-2; D unresolved. This CDR3 spans 15 amino acids. V gave up 8 bases and J gave up 0 bases, with 13 bases separating them. CDR1 is MDHEN, CDR2 SYDVKM, per germline.

The CDR3 region has the DNA TGTGCCAGCAGTGAAAGCACCCCGGAGTTCTCCTACGAGCAGTACTTC. Its translation: CASSESTPEFSYEQYF. The V and J genes are TRBV2 and TRBJ2-7; D is unresolved. V lost 2 bases and J 0 bases, leaving 14 bases between the germline ends. The CDR3 runs to 16 residues. The germline gives CDR1 SNHLY, CDR2 FYNNEI. Filled out from reference TRBV2 and TRBJ2-7, the complete variable domain reads EPEVTQTPSHQVTQMGQEVILRCVPISNHLYFYWYRQILGQKVEFLVSFYNNEISEKSEIFDDQFSVERPDGSNFTLKIRSTKLEDSAMYFCASSESTPEFSYEQYFGPGTRLTVT.

CDR3 amino acids: CASSLAVFRGRRNTEAFF. The CDR3 bases are TGTGCCAGCAGCTTGGCGGTTTTCAGGGGGCGGCGGAACACTGAAGCTTTCTTT. The chain is built from TRBV5-6 and TRBJ1-1; 8 nucleotides line up with TRBD1. Germline CDR1 SGHDT, CDR2 YYEEEE. V trimming: 0 bases; J trimming: 1 base; junction bases outside the gene matches: 11. The CDR3 has 18 amino acids.

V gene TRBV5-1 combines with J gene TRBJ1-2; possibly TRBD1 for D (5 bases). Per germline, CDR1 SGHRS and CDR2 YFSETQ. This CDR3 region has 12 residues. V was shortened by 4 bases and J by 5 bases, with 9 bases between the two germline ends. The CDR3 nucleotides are TGCGCCAGCAGCGCGACAGAGTATGGCTACACCTTC. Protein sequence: CASSATEYGYTF.

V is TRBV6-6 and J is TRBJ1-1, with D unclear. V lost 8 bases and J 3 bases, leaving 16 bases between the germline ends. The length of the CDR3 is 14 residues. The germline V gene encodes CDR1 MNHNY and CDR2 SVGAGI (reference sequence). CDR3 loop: CASEERRLDTEAFF. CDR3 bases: TGTGCCAGCGAGGAAAGGAGGCTGGACACTGAAGCTTTCTTT.

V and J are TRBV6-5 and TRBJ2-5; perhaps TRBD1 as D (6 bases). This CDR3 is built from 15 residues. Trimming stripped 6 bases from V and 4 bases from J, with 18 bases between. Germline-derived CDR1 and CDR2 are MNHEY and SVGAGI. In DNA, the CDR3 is TGTGCCAGCAGGCTCCACCCTACAGGGCTAGAGACCCAGTACTTC. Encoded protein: CASRLHPTGLETQYF.

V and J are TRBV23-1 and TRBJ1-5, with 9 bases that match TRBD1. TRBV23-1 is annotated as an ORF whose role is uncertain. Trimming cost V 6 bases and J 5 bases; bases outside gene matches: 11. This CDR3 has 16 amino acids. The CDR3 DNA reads TGCGCCAGCAGCCCCCACTCAACAGGGGGCTATCAGCCCCAGCATTTT. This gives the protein CASSPHSTGGYQPQHF.

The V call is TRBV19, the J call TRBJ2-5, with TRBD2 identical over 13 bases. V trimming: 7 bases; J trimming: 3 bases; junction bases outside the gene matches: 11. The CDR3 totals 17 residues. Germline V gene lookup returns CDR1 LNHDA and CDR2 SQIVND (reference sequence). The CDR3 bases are TGTGCCAGTAACCAAGGGTTCGGACTAGCGGGGGAAGAGACCCAGTACTTC. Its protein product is CASNQGFGLAGEETQYF.

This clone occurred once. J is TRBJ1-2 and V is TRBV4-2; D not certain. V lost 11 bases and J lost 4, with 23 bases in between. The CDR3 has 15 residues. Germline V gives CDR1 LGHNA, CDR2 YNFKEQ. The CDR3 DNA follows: TGTGCCGAGACCCAGGTCCTTGTAAGTACCTATGGCTACACCTTC. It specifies CAETQVLVSTYGYTF.

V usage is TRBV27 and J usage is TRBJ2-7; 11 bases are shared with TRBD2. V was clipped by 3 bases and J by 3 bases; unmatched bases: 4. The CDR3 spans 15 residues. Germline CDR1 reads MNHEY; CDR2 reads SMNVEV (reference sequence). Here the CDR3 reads CASSFGTSGLYEQYF. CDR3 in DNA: TGTGCCAGCAGTTTTGGGACTAGCGGACTCTACGAGCAGTACTTC.

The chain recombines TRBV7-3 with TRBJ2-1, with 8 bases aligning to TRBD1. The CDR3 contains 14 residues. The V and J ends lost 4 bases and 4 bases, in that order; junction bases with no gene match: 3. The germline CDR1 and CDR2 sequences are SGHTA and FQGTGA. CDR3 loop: CASSSGGRYNEQFF. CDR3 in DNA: TGTGCCAGCAGCTCAGGGGGCAGGTACAATGAGCAGTTCTTC.

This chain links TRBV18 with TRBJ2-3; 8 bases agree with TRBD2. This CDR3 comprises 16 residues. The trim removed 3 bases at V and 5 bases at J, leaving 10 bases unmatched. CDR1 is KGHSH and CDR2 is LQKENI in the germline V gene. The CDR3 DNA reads TGTGCCAGCTCACCCCATCAAGCGGGGGTGGGAGATACGCAGTATTTT. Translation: CASSPHQAGVGDTQYF.

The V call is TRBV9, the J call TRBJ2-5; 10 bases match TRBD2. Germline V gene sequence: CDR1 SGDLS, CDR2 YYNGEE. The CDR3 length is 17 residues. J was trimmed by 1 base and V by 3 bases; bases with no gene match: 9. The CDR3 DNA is TGTGCCAGCAGCGCAGCGGTAACTAGCGGGGCCCAAGAGACCCAGTACTTC. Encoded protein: CASSAAVTSGAQETQYF.

This CDR3 reads CSVHGTGGKNTGELFF. CDR3 nucleotides: TGCAGCGTTCATGGGACAGGGGGTAAAAACACCGGGGAGCTGTTTTTT. The rearrangement uses TRBV29-1 and TRBJ2-2; 11 nucleotides match TRBD1. The germline V gene encodes CDR1 SQVTM and CDR2 ANQGSEA. The CDR3 spans 16 residues. The junction had 7 bases not matched to a gene; V was cut back by 5 bases and J by 2 bases.

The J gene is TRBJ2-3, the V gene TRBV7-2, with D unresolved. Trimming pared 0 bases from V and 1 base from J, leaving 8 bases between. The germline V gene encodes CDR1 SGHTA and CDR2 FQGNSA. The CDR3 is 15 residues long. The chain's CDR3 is CASSLALTGTDTQYF. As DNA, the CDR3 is TGTGCCAGCAGCTTAGCGCTAACCGGCACAGATACGCAGTATTTT.

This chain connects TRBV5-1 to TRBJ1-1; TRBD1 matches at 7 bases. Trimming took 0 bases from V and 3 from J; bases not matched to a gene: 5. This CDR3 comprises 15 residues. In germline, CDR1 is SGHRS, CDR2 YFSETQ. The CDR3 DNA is TGCGCCAGCAGCTTGGGAGACAGGGACTACACTGAAGCTTTCTTT. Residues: CASSLGDRDYTEAFF.

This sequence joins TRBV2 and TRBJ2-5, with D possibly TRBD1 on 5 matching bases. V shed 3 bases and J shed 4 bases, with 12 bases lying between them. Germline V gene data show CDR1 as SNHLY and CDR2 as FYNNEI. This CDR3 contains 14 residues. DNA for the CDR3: TGTGCCAGCAGTGATGTTTATCAGGGAGAGACCCAGTACTTC. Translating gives CASSDVYQGETQYF.

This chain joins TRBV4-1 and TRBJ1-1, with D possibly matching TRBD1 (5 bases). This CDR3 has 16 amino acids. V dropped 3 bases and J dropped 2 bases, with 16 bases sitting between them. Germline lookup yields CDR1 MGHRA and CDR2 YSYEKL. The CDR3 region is CASSQMTDPFNTEAFF. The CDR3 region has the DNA TGCGCCAGCAGCCAGATGACAGATCCCTTCAACACTGAAGCTTTCTTT.

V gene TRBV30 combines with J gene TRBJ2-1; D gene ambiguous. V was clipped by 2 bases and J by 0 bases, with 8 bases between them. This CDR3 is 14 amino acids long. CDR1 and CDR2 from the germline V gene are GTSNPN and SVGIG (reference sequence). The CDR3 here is CAWSKKSSYNEQFF. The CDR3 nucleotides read TGTGCCTGGAGTAAGAAGAGCTCCTACAATGAGCAGTTCTTC. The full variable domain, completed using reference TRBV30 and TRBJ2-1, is SQTIHQWPATLVQPVGSPLSLECTVEGTSNPNLYWYRQAAGRGLQLLFYSVGIGQISSEVPQNLSASRPQDRQFILSSKKLLLSDSGFYLCAWSKKSSYNEQFFGPGTRLTVL.

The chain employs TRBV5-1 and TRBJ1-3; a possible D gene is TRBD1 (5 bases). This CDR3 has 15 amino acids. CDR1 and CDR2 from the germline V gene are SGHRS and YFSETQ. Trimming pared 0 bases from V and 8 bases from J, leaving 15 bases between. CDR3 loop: CASSLAVGGTDTIYF. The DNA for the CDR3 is TGCGCCAGCAGCTTGGCGGTCGGGGGGACTGACACCATATATTTT.

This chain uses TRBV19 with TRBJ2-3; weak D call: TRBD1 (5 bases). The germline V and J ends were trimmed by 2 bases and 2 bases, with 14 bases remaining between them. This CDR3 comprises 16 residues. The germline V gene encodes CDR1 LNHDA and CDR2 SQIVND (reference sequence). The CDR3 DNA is TGTGCCAGTAGTATAAGGACAAGACTTATCACAGATACGCAGTATTTT. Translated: CASSIRTRLITDTQYF. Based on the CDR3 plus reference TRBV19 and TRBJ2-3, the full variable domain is DGGITQSPKYLFRKEGQNVTLSCEQNLNHDAMYWYRQDPGQGLRLIYYSQIVNDFQKGDIAEGYSVSREKKESFPLTVTSAQKNPTAFYLCASSIRTRLITDTQYFGPGTRLTVL.

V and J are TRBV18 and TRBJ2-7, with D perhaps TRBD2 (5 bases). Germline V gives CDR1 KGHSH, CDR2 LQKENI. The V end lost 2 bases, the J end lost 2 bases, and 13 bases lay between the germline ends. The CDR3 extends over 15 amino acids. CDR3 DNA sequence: TGTGCCAGCTCACCAGGACTGACCACCACCTACGAGCAGTACTTC. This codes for CASSPGLTTTYEQYF.

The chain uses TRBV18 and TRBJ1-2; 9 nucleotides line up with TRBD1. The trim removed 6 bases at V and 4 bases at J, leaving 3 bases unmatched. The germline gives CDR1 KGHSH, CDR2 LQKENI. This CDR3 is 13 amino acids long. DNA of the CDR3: TGTGCCAGCTCCCGGGACAGGGCCTATGGCTACACCTTC. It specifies CASSRDRAYGYTF.

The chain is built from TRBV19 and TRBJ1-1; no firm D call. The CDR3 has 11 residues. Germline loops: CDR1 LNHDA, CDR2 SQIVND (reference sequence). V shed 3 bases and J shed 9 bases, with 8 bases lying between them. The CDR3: CASSISLQAFF. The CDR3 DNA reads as TGTGCCAGTAGTATCTCCCTTCAAGCTTTCTTT.

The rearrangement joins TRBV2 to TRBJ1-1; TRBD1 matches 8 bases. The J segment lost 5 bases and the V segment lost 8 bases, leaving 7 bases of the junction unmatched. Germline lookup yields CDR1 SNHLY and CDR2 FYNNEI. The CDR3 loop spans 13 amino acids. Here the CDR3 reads CASEQGAATEAFF. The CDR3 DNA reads TGTGCCAGCGAGCAGGGGGCGGCGACTGAAGCTTTCTTT.

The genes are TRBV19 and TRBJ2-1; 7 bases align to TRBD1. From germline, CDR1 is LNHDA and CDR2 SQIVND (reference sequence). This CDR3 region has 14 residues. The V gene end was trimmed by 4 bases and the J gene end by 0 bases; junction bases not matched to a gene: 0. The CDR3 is CASSTGGSYNEQFF. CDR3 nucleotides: TGTGCCAGTAGTACAGGGGGCTCCTACAATGAGCAGTTCTTC.

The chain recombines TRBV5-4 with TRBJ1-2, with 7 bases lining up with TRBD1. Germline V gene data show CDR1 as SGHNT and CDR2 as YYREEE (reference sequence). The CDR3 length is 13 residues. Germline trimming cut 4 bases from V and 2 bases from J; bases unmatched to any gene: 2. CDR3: CASSPDRNYGYTF. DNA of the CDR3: TGTGCCAGCAGCCCGGACAGGAACTATGGCTACACCTTC.